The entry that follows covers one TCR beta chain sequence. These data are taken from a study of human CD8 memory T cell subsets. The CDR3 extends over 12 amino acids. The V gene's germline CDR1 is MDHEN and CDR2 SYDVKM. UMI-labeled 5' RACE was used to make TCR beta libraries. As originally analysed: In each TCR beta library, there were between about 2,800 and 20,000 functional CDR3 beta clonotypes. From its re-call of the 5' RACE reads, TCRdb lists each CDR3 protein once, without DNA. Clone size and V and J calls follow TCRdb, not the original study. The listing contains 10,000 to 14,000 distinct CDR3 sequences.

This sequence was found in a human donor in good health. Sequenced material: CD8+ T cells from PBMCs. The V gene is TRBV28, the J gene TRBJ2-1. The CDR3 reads CASSPIDNEQFF.